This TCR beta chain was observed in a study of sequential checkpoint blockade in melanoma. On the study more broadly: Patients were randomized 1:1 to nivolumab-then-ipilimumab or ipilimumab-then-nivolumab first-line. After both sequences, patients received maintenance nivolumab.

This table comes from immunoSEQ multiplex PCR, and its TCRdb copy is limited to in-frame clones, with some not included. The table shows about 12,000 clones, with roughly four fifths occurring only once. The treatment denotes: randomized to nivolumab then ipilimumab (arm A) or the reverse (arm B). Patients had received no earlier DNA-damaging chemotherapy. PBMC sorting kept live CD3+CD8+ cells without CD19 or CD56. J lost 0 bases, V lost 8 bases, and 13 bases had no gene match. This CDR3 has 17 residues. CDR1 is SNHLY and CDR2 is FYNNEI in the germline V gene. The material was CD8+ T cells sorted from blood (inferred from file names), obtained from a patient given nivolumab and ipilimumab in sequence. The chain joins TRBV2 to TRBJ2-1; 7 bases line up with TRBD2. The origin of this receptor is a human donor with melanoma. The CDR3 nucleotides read TGTGCCAGCCGTTTCCCCCTCGGCGGGAGCTCCTACAATGAGCAGTTCTTC. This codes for CASRFPLGGSSYNEQFF.